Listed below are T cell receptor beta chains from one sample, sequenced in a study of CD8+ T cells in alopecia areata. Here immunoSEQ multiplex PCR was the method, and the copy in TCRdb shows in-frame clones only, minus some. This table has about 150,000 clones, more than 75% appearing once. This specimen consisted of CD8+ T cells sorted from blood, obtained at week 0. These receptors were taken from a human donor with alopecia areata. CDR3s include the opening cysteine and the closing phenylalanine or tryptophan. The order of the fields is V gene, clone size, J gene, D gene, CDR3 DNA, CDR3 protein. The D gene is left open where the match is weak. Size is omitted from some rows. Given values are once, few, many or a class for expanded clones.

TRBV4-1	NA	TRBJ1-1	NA	TGCGCCAGCAGCCAAGAATACGCTGAAGCTTTCTTT	CASSQEYAEAFF
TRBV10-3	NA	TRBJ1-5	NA	TGTGCCATCAGTAAAGACATAGATCAGCCCCAGCATTTT	CAISKDIDQPQHF
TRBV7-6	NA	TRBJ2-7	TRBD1	TGTGCCAGCAGCCTAGGGACAGGGGCTTACGAGCAGTACTTC	CASSLGTGAYEQYF
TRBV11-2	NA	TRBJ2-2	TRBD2	TGTGCCAGCAGCTTAGAGCCGGGACTAGCGAACACCGGGGAGCTGTTTTTT	CASSLEPGLANTGELFF
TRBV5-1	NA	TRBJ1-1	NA	TGCGCCAGCAGCTTAGGAATGAACACTGAAGCTTTCTTT	CASSLGMNTEAFF
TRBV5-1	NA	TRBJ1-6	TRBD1	TGCGCCAGCAGCTTGGGACAGGGACATTCACCCCTCCACTTT	CASSLGQGHSPLHF
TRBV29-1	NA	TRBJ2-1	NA	TGCAGCGTTGAAGAGCTTACAGGCTCAAACTACAATGAGCAGTTCTTC	CSVEELTGSNYNEQFF
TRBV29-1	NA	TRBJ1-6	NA	TGCAGCGTCCGGACCGGGGATAATTCACCCCTCCACTTT	CSVRTGDNSPLHF
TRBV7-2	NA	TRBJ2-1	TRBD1	TGTGCCAGCAGCGCCGGGACAGCTAAGTTCTTC	CASSAGTAKFF
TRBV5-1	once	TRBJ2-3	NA	TGCGCCAGCAGCTTTTCCGCCGTTGGTTCCGATACGCAGTATTTT	CASSFSAVGSDTQYF
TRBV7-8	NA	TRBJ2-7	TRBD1	TGTGCCAGCAGCTTAGAGGTTGGTGACAGGGGTTTCTACGAGCAGTACTTC	CASSLEVGDRGFYEQYF
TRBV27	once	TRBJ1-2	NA	TGTGCCAGCAGTTTAGGGGGGCAGGGCTATGGCTACACCTTC	CASSLGGQGYGYTF
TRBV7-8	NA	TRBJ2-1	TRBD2	TGTGCCAGCAGCCCGAGCGGGAGGGCCTCTAATGAGCAGTTCTTC	CASSPSGRASNEQFF
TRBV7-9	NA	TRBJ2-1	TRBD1	TGTGCCAGCAGCCCGGGGACAGCCCTATACAATGAGCAGTTCTTC	CASSPGTALYNEQFF
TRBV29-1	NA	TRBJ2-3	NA	TGCAGGGGGGCTCAAAGGTCTAGCACAGATACGCAGTATTTT	CRGAQRSSTDTQYF
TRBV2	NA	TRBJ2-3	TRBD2	TGTGCCAGCAGTGAAAAGGGAGGGGATACGCAGTATTTT	CASSEKGGDTQYF
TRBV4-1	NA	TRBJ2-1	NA	TGCGCCAGCAGCCAAGTGGATGCGGAGCAGTTCTTC	CASSQVDAEQFF
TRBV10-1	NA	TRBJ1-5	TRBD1	TGCGCCAGCAGTGAAGACCCCGGGACAGGGGACCAGCCCCAGCATTTT	CASSEDPGTGDQPQHF
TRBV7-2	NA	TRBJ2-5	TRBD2	TGTGCCAGCAGCCCTAGATATGAGCTAGCGGTAATACAAGAGACCCAGTACTTC	CASSPRYELAVIQETQYF
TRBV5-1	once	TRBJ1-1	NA	TGCGCCAGCAGCTTAAGGGCGCCGAACACTGAAGCTTTCTTT	CASSLRAPNTEAFF
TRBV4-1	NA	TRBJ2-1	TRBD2	TGCGCCAGCAGCCAACAAGGGACTAGTGATGAGCAGTTCTTC	CASSQQGTSDEQFF
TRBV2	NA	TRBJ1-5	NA	TGTGCCAGCAGTGACCTTGGTGTTGGGGAGAGGGGTCAGCCCCAGCATTTT	CASSDLGVGERGQPQHF
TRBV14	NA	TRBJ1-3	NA	TGTGCCAGCAGCCAAGATAGTCGAAACACCATATATTTT	CASSQDSRNTIYF
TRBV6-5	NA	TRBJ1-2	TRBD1	TGTGCCAGCAGTTACTTCTCGACAGGGGGGACTTATGGCTACACCTTC	CASSYFSTGGTYGYTF
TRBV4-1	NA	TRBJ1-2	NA	TGCGCCAGCAGCCAAGTTGGGGGTATGGAAGGCTACACCTTC	CASSQVGGMEGYTF
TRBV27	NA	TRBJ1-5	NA	TGTGCCAGCAGTTTCGACGGCTACAATCAGCCCCAGCATTTT	CASSFDGYNQPQHF
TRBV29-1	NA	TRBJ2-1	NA	TGCAGCGTTGAAGGAGTCAGGGGCGTGAACAATGAGCAGTTCTTC	CSVEGVRGVNNEQFF
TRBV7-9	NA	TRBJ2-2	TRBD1	TGTGCCAGCAGCTCAGGGACAGAAGCGAACACCGGGGAGCTGTTTTTT	CASSSGTEANTGELFF
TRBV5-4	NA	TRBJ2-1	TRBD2	TGTGCCAGCACCCTTGGGGCGGGAGGACTCAATGAGCAGTTCTTC	CASTLGAGGLNEQFF
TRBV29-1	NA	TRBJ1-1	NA	TGCAGCGTTGAAGACGGGGGCACTGAAGCTTTCTTT	CSVEDGGTEAFF
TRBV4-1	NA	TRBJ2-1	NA	TGCGCCAGCAGCCAAGATCCCGGGGCAGAACTAAATGAGCAGTTCTTC	CASSQDPGAELNEQFF
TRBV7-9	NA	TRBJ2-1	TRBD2	TGTGCCAGCAGATCGGGACTACCGAACAATGAGCAGTTCTTC	CASRSGLPNNEQFF
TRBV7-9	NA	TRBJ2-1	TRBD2	TGTGCCAGCAGCCCGGTTTTAGCGGGAGGTTTGCAGTTCTTC	CASSPVLAGGLQFF
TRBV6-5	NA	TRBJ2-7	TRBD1	TGTGCCAGCAGCTATGGACAGGGGGCCTACGAGCAGTACTTC	CASSYGQGAYEQYF
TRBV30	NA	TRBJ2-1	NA	TGTGCCTGGAGTGAGGGGGGCGATGAGCAGTTCTTC	CAWSEGGDEQFF
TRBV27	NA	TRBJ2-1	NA	TGTGCCAGCAGTATGACCTACAATGAGCAGTTCTTC	CASSMTYNEQFF
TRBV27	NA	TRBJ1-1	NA	TGTGCCAGCACAATGGGAATTGGCACTGAAGCTTTCTTT	CASTMGIGTEAFF
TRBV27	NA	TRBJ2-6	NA	TGTGCCAGCAGTTTAGTAGGGGGGGGTGGGGCCAACGTCCTGACTTTC	CASSLVGGGGANVLTF
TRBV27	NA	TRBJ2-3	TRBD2	TGTGCCAGCAGTTTGCAAGCGGGGGGCCGGACGCGCACAGATACGCAGTATTTT	CASSLQAGGRTRTDTQYF
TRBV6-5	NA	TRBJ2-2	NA	TGTGCCAGCAGGCCCCACTCCGGCTCCGGGGAGCTGTTTTTT	CASRPHSGSGELFF
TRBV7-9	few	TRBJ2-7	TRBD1	TGTGCCAGCAGCCGAGGACAGGGAGCCTACGAGCAGTACTTC	CASSRGQGAYEQYF